Listed below are T cell receptor beta chains from one sample, sequenced in a study of blood T cell repertoires in COVID-19. Generated by immunoSEQ multiplex PCR, the TCRdb table keeps only in-frame clones and is missing some. The sample consists of about 150,000 clones, nearly 85% of them appearing once. The sample taken for sequencing was peripheral blood. The receptors shown here come from a human donor in a cohort sampled during active COVID-19. The CDR3 runs from the conserved cysteine through the conserved F or W. Each record gives: J gene, V gene, D gene, clone size, CDR3 protein, CDR3 DNA. The D gene is left open where the match is weak. Clone sizes are given selectively: once, few, many, or a class where the clone is expanded.

j_call: TRBJ2-1
v_call: TRBV19
d_call: -
clone_size: -
cdr3_aa: CATTRRDQSEQFF
cdr3_nt: TGTGCAACGACCCGGAGGGATCAGAGTGAGCAGTTCTTC

j_call: TRBJ1-1
v_call: TRBV7-8
d_call: -
clone_size: -
cdr3_aa: CASSRDSLNTEAFF
cdr3_nt: TGTGCCAGCAGCCGTGACTCTCTCAACACTGAAGCTTTCTTT

j_call: TRBJ2-3
v_call: TRBV7-2
d_call: TRBD2
clone_size: -
cdr3_aa: CASSLRSSGRPGSTDTQYF
cdr3_nt: TGTGCCAGCAGCTTAAGGTCCAGCGGGAGGCCCGGGAGCACAGATACGCAGTATTTT

j_call: TRBJ1-1
v_call: TRBV6-5
d_call: -
clone_size: -
cdr3_aa: CASSYGGGAAFF
cdr3_nt: TGTGCCAGCAGTTACGGGGGAGGGGCAGCTTTCTTT

j_call: TRBJ1-2
v_call: TRBV4-2
d_call: -
clone_size: once
cdr3_aa: CASSQDRRTPSGYTF
cdr3_nt: TGTGCCAGCAGCCAAGATAGGAGGACTCCGTCTGGCTACACCTTC

j_call: TRBJ1-5
v_call: TRBV6-2/TRBV6-3
d_call: -
clone_size: -
cdr3_aa: CASSYRAGYSNQPQHF
cdr3_nt: TGTGCCAGCAGTTATCGAGCCGGGTACAGCAATCAGCCCCAGCATTTT

j_call: TRBJ2-7
v_call: TRBV11-2
d_call: TRBD1
clone_size: -
cdr3_aa: CASSLVHRGYSYEQYF
cdr3_nt: TGTGCCAGCAGCTTAGTGCACAGGGGATACTCCTACGAGCAGTACTTC

j_call: TRBJ2-1
v_call: TRBV5-6
d_call: -
clone_size: -
cdr3_aa: CASRSKGEQFF
cdr3_nt: TGTGCCAGCAGGAGCAAGGGGGAGCAGTTCTTC

j_call: TRBJ2-1
v_call: TRBV11-2
d_call: -
clone_size: -
cdr3_aa: CASSLAIDNYNEQFF
cdr3_nt: TGTGCCAGCAGCTTAGCCATCGACAATTACAATGAGCAGTTCTTC

j_call: TRBJ2-3
v_call: TRBV7-8
d_call: TRBD1
clone_size: -
cdr3_aa: CASRQGKADTQYF
cdr3_nt: TGTGCCAGCAGACAGGGGAAGGCAGATACGCAGTATTTT

j_call: TRBJ1-1
v_call: TRBV2
d_call: -
clone_size: -
cdr3_aa: CASYSVNTEAFF
cdr3_nt: TGTGCCAGTTATTCGGTGAACACTGAAGCTTTCTTT

j_call: TRBJ2-1
v_call: TRBV14
d_call: TRBD2
clone_size: -
cdr3_aa: CASSQWTSYEQFF
cdr3_nt: TGTGCCAGCAGCCAGTGGACTAGCTATGAGCAGTTCTTC

j_call: TRBJ1-1
v_call: TRBV5-6
d_call: TRBD1
clone_size: -
cdr3_aa: CASSQQGITEAFF
cdr3_nt: TGTGCCAGCAGCCAACAGGGGATCACTGAAGCTTTCTTT

j_call: TRBJ2-7
v_call: TRBV12-3/TRBV12-4
d_call: -
clone_size: few
cdr3_aa: CASSFGRSEQYF
cdr3_nt: TGTGCCAGCAGTTTTGGAAGGAGCGAGCAGTACTTC

j_call: TRBJ2-5
v_call: TRBV5-1
d_call: -
clone_size: -
cdr3_aa: CASSLGQATSQETQYF
cdr3_nt: TGCGCCAGCAGCTTGGGGCAGGCGACGTCCCAAGAGACCCAGTACTTC

j_call: TRBJ1-3
v_call: TRBV7-9
d_call: -
clone_size: -
cdr3_aa: CASSLGGLWGNTIYF
cdr3_nt: TGTGCCAGCAGCTTAGGGGGACTCTGGGGAAACACCATATATTTT

j_call: TRBJ2-5
v_call: TRBV7-2
d_call: TRBD2
clone_size: -
cdr3_aa: CASSFRAGGLGETQYF
cdr3_nt: TGTGCCAGCAGCTTTCGAGCGGGGGGGCTGGGGGAGACCCAGTACTTC

j_call: TRBJ2-1
v_call: TRBV11-2
d_call: TRBD2
clone_size: -
cdr3_aa: CASSLAVAGVYNEQFF
cdr3_nt: TGTGCCAGCAGCTTAGCGGTTGCGGGAGTCTACAATGAGCAGTTCTTC

j_call: TRBJ2-2
v_call: TRBV5-4
d_call: -
clone_size: -
cdr3_aa: CASSTGWQGKTGELFF
cdr3_nt: TGTGCCAGCAGCACCGGATGGCAGGGAAAAACCGGGGAGCTGTTTTTT

j_call: TRBJ1-3
v_call: TRBV4-1
d_call: -
clone_size: few
cdr3_aa: CASSQDQQGSGNTIYF
cdr3_nt: TGCGCCAGCAGCCAAGATCAACAGGGATCGGGAAACACCATATATTTT

j_call: TRBJ1-1
v_call: TRBV11-3
d_call: TRBD1
clone_size: -
cdr3_aa: CASSSQGEGEAFF
cdr3_nt: TGTGCCAGCAGTTCACAGGGGGAAGGTGAAGCTTTCTTT

j_call: TRBJ2-3
v_call: TRBV30
d_call: TRBD2
clone_size: -
cdr3_aa: CASSGRSSTDTQYF
cdr3_nt: TGTGCCTCTAGCGGGAGGTCTAGCACAGATACGCAGTATTTT

j_call: TRBJ2-1
v_call: TRBV19
d_call: -
clone_size: -
cdr3_aa: CASSMSDSSYNEQFF
cdr3_nt: TGTGCCAGTAGTATGTCGGACAGCTCCTACAATGAGCAGTTCTTC

j_call: TRBJ2-1
v_call: TRBV7-2
d_call: -
clone_size: -
cdr3_aa: CASSFSASYNEQFF
cdr3_nt: TGTGCCAGCAGCTTTAGCGCCTCCTACAATGAGCAGTTCTTC

j_call: TRBJ1-6
v_call: TRBV4-3
d_call: -
clone_size: few
cdr3_aa: CASSQGQGNSPLHF
cdr3_nt: TGCGCCAGCAGCCAAGGCCAGGGGAATTCACCCCTCCACTTT

j_call: TRBJ1-6
v_call: TRBV18
d_call: TRBD1
clone_size: many
cdr3_aa: CASSEAGQGNSPLHF
cdr3_nt: TGTGCCAGCTCAGAAGCGGGACAGGGCAATTCACCCCTCCACTTT

j_call: TRBJ2-2
v_call: TRBV5-5
d_call: -
clone_size: -
cdr3_aa: CASSFEGTLTGELFF
cdr3_nt: TGTGCCAGCAGCTTTGAGGGAACGCTAACCGGGGAGCTGTTTTTT

j_call: TRBJ1-4
v_call: TRBV5-1
d_call: -
clone_size: -
cdr3_aa: CASSLIQGPTNEKLFF
cdr3_nt: TGCGCCAGCAGCTTGATCCAGGGGCCGACTAATGAAAAACTGTTTTTT

j_call: TRBJ1-5
v_call: TRBV15
d_call: TRBD1
clone_size: -
cdr3_aa: CATSRVGQGTAGPQHF
cdr3_nt: TGTGCCACCAGCAGAGTGGGACAGGGTACGGCAGGCCCCCAGCATTTT

j_call: TRBJ2-1
v_call: TRBV11-3
d_call: TRBD2
clone_size: -
cdr3_aa: CASRRENEQFF
cdr3_nt: TGTGCCAGCAGGCGGGAGAATGAGCAGTTCTTC

j_call: TRBJ2-5
v_call: TRBV4-1
d_call: -
clone_size: -
cdr3_aa: CASSQEGGLSQETQYF
cdr3_nt: TGCGCCAGCAGCCAAGAAGGGGGACTATCACAAGAGACCCAGTACTTC

j_call: TRBJ1-1
v_call: TRBV20-1
d_call: -
clone_size: -
cdr3_aa: CSGLTDTEAFF
cdr3_nt: TGCAGTGGCCTGACAGACACTGAAGCTTTCTTT

j_call: TRBJ2-3
v_call: TRBV2
d_call: -
clone_size: -
cdr3_aa: CASSELRGTDTQYF
cdr3_nt: TGTGCCAGCAGTGAACTGCGGGGAACAGATACGCAGTATTTT

j_call: TRBJ1-2
v_call: TRBV3-1/TRBV3-2
d_call: -
clone_size: once
cdr3_aa: CASSQRVGGYGYTF
cdr3_nt: TGTGCCAGCAGCCAAAGGGTAGGGGGCTATGGCTACACCTTC